This T cell receptor (beta chain) appears in the sequencing data of a study of T cell responses to AZD1222 COVID-19 vaccine (dated by TCRdb to the early 2020s). Turning to the overall study: TCR sequencing covered roughly 230 trial participants: 200 to 220 given two doses of AZD1222 and 26 given two doses of MenACWY control vaccine. Enrollment into the trials was organized by age into subgroups of 18-55, 56-69 and 70-plus years, and those subgroups contained roughly 150, 30 and 60 TCR-sequenced participants, respectively. Overall results and qualifications from the work: Only a handful of AZD1222 recipients were SARS-CoV-2 seropositive at baseline, limiting conclusions about previously exposed vaccinees. Epitopes outside the regions mutated in the B.1.351 and B.1.1.7 variants were reportedly recognized by nearly half of the unique spike-specific TCRs. Spike-specific TCR breadth and depth rose significantly after two AZD1222 doses compared with day 0 and with MenACWY recipients. In the small 56-69-year group, the increase in depth fell short of significance, most likely because of low power. No day 14 peak-response samples were available, so repertoires were characterized only after the peak T cell response. The whole spike protein was spanned by vaccine-associated CD4 TCRs, and dominant responses were seen in regions 160-218 and 743-854. Participants were mostly white British and included more females than males, and it was suggested by the authors that clonal diversity may have been underestimated.

With respect to this clone: The antigen it recognizes is unknown. No base-level quality is on record; no much larger clone is a single base apart.

From its cysteine to its phenylalanine, the CDR3 spans 15 amino acids. Here the CDR3 DNA is all that survives: 45 bases in frame from base 1. The junction carries 13 bases between V and J, which are trimmed by 5 bases and 2 bases respectively. The germline V gene (reference sequence) sets CDR1 to SEHNR and CDR2 to FQNEAQ. Per the publication, the time point label means: sample from adult after SARS-CoV-2 infection, after symptom onset. Two convalescent COVID-19 patients, sampled after symptom onset from adults with prior SARS-CoV-2 infection, were also TCR-sequenced for comparison. The CDR3 regions of human TCRbeta chains were analyzed by immunosequencing. Per the original workflow: Repertoire TCRs were checked for matches against a reference library of SARS-CoV-2-specific TCRs that had been generated using the MIRA antigen-specificity platform. Breadth was defined as the fraction of unique TCRs that were SARS-CoV-2-associated. Depth was defined as the fraction of total T cells that were SARS-CoV-2-associated. Each spike-specific TCR was assigned to its reactive spike region and to a CD4 or CD8 class using the MIRA data. Log10-transformed breadth and depth values were compared by one-way ANOVA with Sidak's multiple comparisons tests. Not all clones reach the TCRdb copy of this immuneACCESS table, which keeps in-frame sequences only. Checked studies attribute under half of the gap to unresolved V genes and leave the rest unexplained. That table furnishes V, J and clone size, whereas the DNA furnished D and trimming. This sample has 150,000 to 190,000 clones in its table, and approximately 90% of those were observed once. Of the sample, approximately 7.2% falls within the top ten clones.

Sequences were derived from peripheral blood, sampled after recovery from COVID-19. Recombination linked TRBV7-9 to TRBJ2-1; TRBD1 is perhaps the D gene, given 6 matching bases. The receptor comes from an adult who had recovered from COVID-19. The CDR3 region has the sequence CASSQNGTTYNEQFF. The base sequence is TGTGCCAGCAGCCAGAACGGGACAACCTACAATGAGCAGTTCTTC.